A single sample is the source of the 18 T cell receptor beta chains below, sequenced in a study of beta chain features in type 1 diabetes. Study-level results: Type 1 diabetes patients had TCRB CDR3s that were shorter (moderately but significantly so) in all four CD4+ subsets.

These receptors' targets are unknown. Every bit of the isolated RNA underwent reverse transcription, so sequencing read expressed TCRB transcripts. TCRdb's copy holds only in-frame clones and misses some; the assay was immunoSEQ multiplex PCR. The data contain hundreds of thousands of clones, 13% of them singletons. The source material was naive CD4+ T cells from blood. The receptors shown here come from a man between 18 and 29 years old with type 1 diabetes.

The CDR3 DNA sequence: TGTGCCATGGGACTAGCGGCAAATGAGCAGTTCTTC. This codes for CAMGLAANEQFF. The chain is built from TRBV30 and TRBJ2-1, with 11 bases aligning to TRBD2. With 8 bases clipped from V and 7 bases from J, the junction kept 4 bases outside the gene matches. Germline V gene lookup returns CDR1 GTSNPN and CDR2 SVGIG (reference sequence). The CDR3 loop spans 12 amino acids.

CDR3 sequence: CASSGQGLQGTQYF. CDR3 DNA: TGTGCCAGCAGTGGACAGGGCCTCCAGGGGACCCAGTACTTC. The chain has TRBV2 and TRBJ2-5, with 7 bases lining up with TRBD1. The V gene's germline CDR1 is SNHLY and CDR2 FYNNEI. The CDR3 has 14 amino acids. After removal of 4 bases from V and 7 bases from J, the junction contained 9 bases not matched to a gene.

The chain links TRBV29-1 to TRBJ2-4, with D possibly being TRBD1 (6 bases). The germline gives CDR1 SQVTM, CDR2 ANQGSEA. Trimming pared 2 bases from V and 7 bases from J, leaving 18 bases between. The CDR3 is 15 amino acids. Here the CDR3 reads CSVESRGGASNIQYF. The CDR3 DNA sequence: TGCAGCGTTGAATCCCGAGGGGGTGCGAGTAACATTCAGTACTTC. Combining the CDR3 with reference TRBV29-1 and TRBJ2-4 gives the whole variable domain SAVISQKPSRDICQRGTSLTIQCQVDSQVTMMFWYRQQPGQSLTLIATANQGSEATYESGFVIDKFPISRPNLTFSTLTVSNMSPEDSSIYLCSVESRGGASNIQYFGAGTRLSVL.

The rearrangement links TRBV11-2 to TRBJ2-3; D is ambiguous. Trimming took off 7 bases at V and 2 bases at J, with 10 bases between the two ends. CDR1 and CDR2 (germline): SGHAT, FQNNGV. The CDR3 runs to 13 residues. CDR3 residues: CASKERLTDTQYF. For the CDR3, the DNA is TGTGCCAGCAAGGAACGTCTCACAGATACGCAGTATTTT.

CDR3 sequence: CASSIGRGYTF. DNA for the CDR3: TGTGCCAGTAGTATTGGAAGGGGCTACACCTTC. This chain uses TRBV19 with TRBJ1-2, with unresolved D. With 3 bases removed from V and 8 bases from J, the gap between germline ends came to 7 bases. CDR3 size: 11 residues. CDR1 is LNHDA and CDR2 is SQIVND in the germline V gene (reference sequence).

The chain links TRBV7-8 to TRBJ1-2, with TRBD1 matching 7 bases. CDR1 and CDR2 from the germline V gene are SGHVS and FQNEAQ. The CDR3 spans 16 residues. The V and J ends lost 4 bases and 8 bases, in that order; junction bases with no gene match: 16. The CDR3 loop reads CASSSPGDSPLGGYTF. The CDR3 DNA reads as TGTGCCAGCAGCTCGCCCGGGGACAGTCCATTGGGAGGCTACACCTTC.

The V call is TRBV5-1, the J call TRBJ2-5, with no clear D. Germline assignment: CDR1 SGHRS and CDR2 YFSETQ. This CDR3 is built from 13 residues. With 3 bases removed from V and 5 bases from J, the gap between germline ends came to 11 bases. This CDR3 reads CASSSGEEETQYF. The CDR3 DNA reads TGCGCCAGCAGCTCTGGAGAGGAGGAGACCCAGTACTTC.

This clone was detected a few times. The sample has other DNA sequences that encode this CDR3 too. This chain uses TRBV25-1 with TRBJ2-1; the D is unclear. Trimming removed 6 bases at V and 0 bases at J, with 0 bases between. Germline CDR1 is MGHDK and CDR2 is SYGVNS. This CDR3 has 11 residues. CDR3 sequence (DNA): TGTGCCAGCAGCTCCTACAATGAGCAGTTCTTC. Its protein is CASSSYNEQFF. The entire variable domain, with the rest obtained from reference TRBV25-1 and TRBJ2-1, is as follows: EADIYQTPRYLVIGTGKKITLECSQTMGHDKMYWYQQDPGMELHLIHYSYGVNSTEKGDLSSESTVSRIRTEHFPLTLESARPSHTSQYLCASSSYNEQFFGPGTRLTVL.

This clone was seen a handful of times. The CDR3 sequence: CASSVVPEDTEAFF. The DNA of the CDR3 is TGTGCCAGCAGCGTAGTTCCAGAGGACACTGAAGCTTTCTTT. The V call is TRBV9, the J call TRBJ1-1, with unresolved D. Germline V gene sequence: CDR1 SGDLS, CDR2 YYNGEE. Trimming took 0 bases from V and 3 from J, leaving 9 bases between them. CDR3 length equals 14 residues.

The chain employs TRBV6-5 and TRBJ1-2; no firm D call. Germline V lookup: CDR1 MNHEY, CDR2 SVGAGI. V shed 2 bases and J shed 2 bases, with 12 bases lying between them. The CDR3 spans 15 residues. This CDR3 is CASSYAEGSNYGYTF. CDR3 nucleotide sequence: TGTGCCAGCAGTTACGCGGAGGGTTCAAACTATGGCTACACCTTC.

The chain is built from TRBV13 and TRBJ1-1; D remains ambiguous. The CDR3 consists of 13 residues. CDR1 and CDR2 (germline): PRHDT, FYEKMQ (reference sequence). The V end lost 1 base, the J end lost 4 bases, and 7 bases lay between the germline ends. CDR3 loop: CASSLVGVTEAFF. The CDR3 region has the DNA TGTGCCAGCAGCTTAGTCGGGGTCACTGAAGCTTTCTTT.

V usage is TRBV25-1 and J usage is TRBJ2-2, with 9 bases fitting TRBD2. After removal of 3 bases from V and 7 bases from J, the junction contained 6 bases not matched to a gene. Germline loops: CDR1 MGHDK, CDR2 SYGVNS. The CDR3 runs to 15 residues. CDR3 nucleotides: TGTGCCAGCAGTGACGCGGGGGGGCCCGGCGGGGAGCTGTTTTTT. Protein sequence: CASSDAGGPGGELFF.

This clone was detected a few times. This chain uses TRBV27 with TRBJ2-3; D is uncertain. V was clipped by 3 bases and J by 6 bases, with 7 bases between them. The length of the CDR3 is 12 residues. From germline, CDR1 is MNHEY and CDR2 SMNVEV (reference sequence). In DNA, the CDR3 is TGTGCCAGCAGTTTCGTGGGCGATACGCAGTATTTT. Its protein product is CASSFVGDTQYF.

This clone was observed a handful of times. The rearrangement uses TRBV6-5 and TRBJ2-5; tentatively, D is TRBD1 (5 bases). The CDR3 is made up of 15 amino acids. Trimming removed 0 bases at V and 4 bases at J, with 12 bases between. Germline CDR1 MNHEY, CDR2 SVGAGI. The CDR3 DNA reads as TGTGCCAGCAGTTACTCTGGGGCGCGTAGAGAGACCCAGTACTTC. Protein product: CASSYSGARRETQYF.

This clone was picked up a small number of times. Other nucleotide sequences in the sample specify the same CDR3. The rearrangement uses TRBV6-5 and TRBJ1-5; 8 bases are shared with TRBD1. Trimming cost V 6 bases and J 6 bases; bases outside gene matches: 4. The CDR3 loop spans 13 amino acids. The germline CDR1 and CDR2 sequences are MNHEY and SVGAGI. CDR3 region: CASRTDRGQPQHF. CDR3 in DNA: TGTGCCAGCAGGACCGACAGGGGTCAGCCCCAGCATTTT.

This clone has only a few counts. This chain connects TRBV19 to TRBJ1-5; D ambiguous. V lost 5 bases and J lost 2, with 10 bases in between. Looked up from germline, CDR1 is LNHDA and CDR2 is SQIVND (reference sequence). There are 14 residues in the CDR3. CDR3 DNA sequence: TGTGCCAGTAGTGTAACCGTTGGCAATCAGCCCCAGCATTTT. It codes for CASSVTVGNQPQHF. Filled out from reference TRBV19 and TRBJ1-5, the complete variable domain reads DGGITQSPKYLFRKEGQNVTLSCEQNLNHDAMYWYRQDPGQGLRLIYYSQIVNDFQKGDIAEGYSVSREKKESFPLTVTSAQKNPTAFYLCASSVTVGNQPQHFGDGTRLSIL.

This chain connects TRBV6-6 to TRBJ1-4; D may be TRBD1 (5 bases). This CDR3 is built from 14 residues. Trimming removed 6 bases from V and 4 bases from J, with 12 bases in between. CDR1 and CDR2 (germline): MNHNY, SVGAGI (reference sequence). This CDR3 is CASSPGRGNEKLFF. CDR3 nucleotide sequence: TGTGCCAGCAGCCCCGGGAGGGGTAATGAAAAACTGTTTTTT.

This chain connects TRBV9 to TRBJ1-6, with D perhaps TRBD1 (6 bases). V lost 4 bases to trimming and J lost 6 bases, with 17 bases between them. The CDR3 has 16 residues. Germline CDR1 and CDR2: SGDLS and YYNGEE. DNA of the CDR3: TGTGCCAGCAGCCCACGGGTAGGGGGGGGTAATTCACCCCTCCACTTT. This codes for CASSPRVGGGNSPLHF.